This is a list of T cell receptor beta chains from one sample in a study of blood T cells in healthy people across ages. TCRdb re-called the 5' RACE reads with MiXCR, one entry per CDR3 protein. The sample shows around 1,500,000 distinct CDR3 sequences, approximately 28% of them seen only once. The specimen sequenced was blood. The origin of the receptors is a woman in her 30s in good health. The CDR3 runs from the conserved cysteine through the conserved F or W. D genes are given only for firm matches. Part of the rows lack a size; the others show once, few, many or a class for expanded clones.

>once|TRBV14|.|TRBJ1-2
TGTGCCAGCAGCTTGTCGCCAGGGATGGGAAACTATGGCTACACCTTC
CASSLSPGMGNYGYTF
>.|TRBV7-2|.|TRBJ2-7
TGTGCCAGCAGCTCCTCGAGACCCTACGAGCAGTACTTC
CASSSSRPYEQYF
>.|TRBV5-1|.|TRBJ2-2
TGCGCCAGCAGCTTGGCCATTAAGGTTAACGGGGAGCTGTTTTTT
CASSLAIKVNGELFF
>.|TRBV7-9|.|TRBJ2-4
TGTGCCAGCAGCGTCCGGGACCGGAACATTCAGTACTTC
CASSVRDRNIQYF
>.|TRBV15|.|TRBJ1-1
TGTGCCACCAGCAGAGAAGGTGGCAGCGTACCCAACACTGAAGCTTTCTTT
CATSREGGSVPNTEAFF
>many|TRBV15|.|TRBJ2-3
TGTGCCACCAGCGGTTACAGGGTGAGCACAGATACGCAGTATTTT
CATSGYRVSTDTQYF
>few|TRBV4-1|.|TRBJ1-4
TGCGCCAGCAGCCAAGCCCTCGCGTCTTCGGCGGAAAAACTGTTTTTT
CASSQALASSAEKLFF
>.|TRBV20-1|TRBD2|TRBJ2-1
TGCAGTGCTAAAGTACCCGGGACTAGTATCAATGAGCAGTTCTTC
CSAKVPGTSINEQFF
>.|TRBV29-1|.|TRBJ2-5
TGCAGCGTTGAAGATCTGGTGTTGGAGACCCAGTACTTC
CSVEDLVLETQYF
>.|TRBV25-1|TRBD2|TRBJ2-7
TGTGCCAGCCAGACTGCGGGGGGGCGTCTCGAGCAGTACTTC
CASQTAGGRLEQYF
>many|TRBV4-2|.|TRBJ1-2
TGTGCCAGCAGCCAAGAGGGGAACTATGGCTACACCTTC
CASSQEGNYGYTF
>few|TRBV30|.|TRBJ1-4
TGTGCCTGGAGTGTACTGGGGGGCGTTGAAAAACTGTTTTTT
CAWSVLGGVEKLFF
>.|TRBV7-9|.|TRBJ2-7
TGTGCCAGCAGCTTATCCACCGAGGAGCAGTACTTC
CASSLSTEEQYF
>.|TRBV5-1|.|TRBJ2-1
TGCGCCAGCAGCTTGGTGGTGGGAGTGCAATACAATGAGCAGTTCTTC
CASSLVVGVQYNEQFF
>many|TRBV11-1|TRBD2|TRBJ2-1
TGTGCCAGCAGCTTAGGGATAGCGGGGGGTGTTGAGCAGTTCTTC
CASSLGIAGGVEQFF
>few|TRBV5-1|.|TRBJ2-3
TGCGCCAGCAGCTTGGTCCCGGAATCAGCAGATACGCAGTATTTT
CASSLVPESADTQYF
>few|TRBV5-1|TRBD2|TRBJ2-5
TGCGCCACCCGTAGCGGGAGGGGGAGAGAGACCCAGTACTTC
CATRSGRGRETQYF
>few|TRBV6-4|.|TRBJ2-1
TGTGCCAGCAGTGAAGAGTGGTCCAGGGTCGCCGACAATGAGCAGTTCTTC
CASSEEWSRVADNEQFF
>many|TRBV28|TRBD1|TRBJ1-2
TGTGCCAGCAGGACAGGGGGAGTGGGCTACACCTTC
CASRTGGVGYTF
>.|TRBV5-1|.|TRBJ1-2
TGCGCCAGCAGCCCCGCGGACAGCTATGGCTACACCTTC
CASSPADSYGYTF
>.|TRBV10-3|TRBD1|TRBJ1-2
TGTGCCATCAGTGAGTACGGACAGGGGGAGAACTATGGCTACACCTTC
CAISEYGQGENYGYTF
>few|TRBV7-2|.|TRBJ2-1
TGTGCCAGCAGCTTATTTGCGAGTGCCGGCAATGAGCAGTTCTTC
CASSLFASAGNEQFF
>.|TRBV6-2/TRBV6-3|.|TRBJ2-5
TGTGCCAGCAGTAAAGCTCTCAGGGCCACGATGGAGGAGACCCAGTACTTC
CASSKALRATMEETQYF
>.|TRBV7-9|.|TRBJ2-1
TGTGCCAGCAACTACCAGGGAAATGAGCAGTTCTTC
CASNYQGNEQFF
>.|TRBV27|.|TRBJ2-2
TGTGCCAGCAGAAGGGACCGCCGGACCGGGGAGCTGTTTTTT
CASRRDRRTGELFF
>few|TRBV28|TRBD1|TRBJ2-5
TGTGCCAGCAGTTTTAGGGGACAGGGGATTCTTTGGGAGACCCAGTACTTC
CASSFRGQGILWETQYF
>few|TRBV10-1|.|TRBJ2-7
TGCGCCAGCAGTGGCAGACGGGAGACCTACGAGCAGTACTTC
CASSGRRETYEQYF
>many|TRBV7-6|.|TRBJ1-2
TGTGCCAGCAGCCCCCTGCAAGGGGCCCAGGGCGCCTATGGCTACACCTTC
CASSPLQGAQGAYGYTF
>few|TRBV12-3/TRBV12-4|.|TRBJ2-3
TGTGCCAGCAGTTTATTGGGGGAAAGGTTTACAGATACGCAGTATTTT
CASSLLGERFTDTQYF
>few|TRBV5-1|.|TRBJ1-5
TGCGCCAGCAGCCTCAAGACAGCTCCCCTAGGTTGGAGCAATCAGCCCCAGCATTTT
CASSLKTAPLGWSNQPQHF
>few|TRBV29-1|TRBD1|TRBJ2-1
TGCAGCGTTGGGTACACCGGGACAGGACTCTACATTGAGCAGTTCTTC
CSVGYTGTGLYIEQFF
>.|TRBV18|TRBD2|TRBJ2-1
TGTGCCAGCTCAGCGGGGACTACTCGGAGGGATGAGCAGTTCTTC
CASSAGTTRRDEQFF
>.|TRBV11-2|.|TRBJ1-1
TGTGCCAGCAGACTACACCAGAGGCACACTGAAGCTTTCTTT
CASRLHQRHTEAFF
>.|TRBV27|TRBD2|TRBJ2-5
TGTGCCAGCAGGGGGGGACTAGCACTGAAAGAGACCCAGTACTTC
CASRGGLALKETQYF
>few|TRBV5-5|TRBD1|TRBJ1-6
TGTGCCAGCAGCCGAACAGGGGGCCTTAATTCACCCCTCCACTTT
CASSRTGGLNSPLHF
>few|TRBV5-6|.|TRBJ2-4
TGTGCCAGCAGCTTTGGACAGCAAAACATTCAGTACTTC
CASSFGQQNIQYF
>.|TRBV28|TRBD1|TRBJ1-2
TGTGCCAGCAGCCGCCGGGACAGGGAAAGGACTAACTATGGCTACACCTTC
CASSRRDRERTNYGYTF